Listed here is a single TCR beta chain. Its target antigen remains unknown. No qualities accompany the bases; no much larger clone lies one base away. This sample is drawn from a study of CD8 T cells in ankylosing spondylitis (dated by TCRdb to the late 2010s). Study-level background: The study set out to find disease-linked TCR variants by profiling T cell receptor beta repertoires in ankylosing spondylitis patients and healthy donors. The full study cohort was made up of roughly 25 ankylosing spondylitis patients and approximately 100 healthy donors. Peripheral blood samples were taken, and synovial fluid was additionally collected from ankylosing spondylitis patients. General findings and caveats noted by the study authors: The disease-linked clones were reported as significantly enriched in matched synovial fluid samples from ankylosing spondylitis patients. Blood from ankylosing spondylitis patients appeared to be characterized by a TCR beta motif composed of under 10 highly homologous amino acid variants. Some of the motif variants had been reported before in the synovial fluid and blood of reactive arthritis patients, a finding that suggests common disease-initiation mechanisms. A CD8+ phenotype was shown by the disease-linked clones, which were found at relatively low frequencies in peripheral blood.

In the germline V gene, CDR1 corresponds to SGHTA and CDR2 to FQGNSA. From its cysteine to its phenylalanine, the CDR3 spans 13 amino acids. The entry retains the CDR3 DNA only, 39 bases that are in frame from base 1. V and J lose 1 base and 7 bases, and a span of 10 bases separates them. The sequencer listed for this sample is Illumina HiSeq 2500. TCR beta libraries were prepared by quantitative 5'-RACE with molecular barcodes. As for the authors' bioinformatics: To identify disease-linked TCR variants, a new computational method was used, one built on a probabilistic model of VDJ rearrangement. TCRdb took the public reads, trimmed them with fastp at Q25, ran MiXCR for clone calling and kept in-frame beta chains. Records with the same CDR3 protein are collapsed into one entry carrying the most frequent genes and DNA. TCRdb's processing, not the study's, gives the V and J calls here. The sample records about 250,000 distinct CDR3 sequences, 20% to 30% of which are singletons. The ten most abundant clones make up 0.6% to 0.75% of the sample.

The V gene is TRBV7-2 and the J gene is TRBJ1-2, with no confidently assigned D gene. The receptor was derived from a male donor with ankylosing spondylitis or in good health (not recorded which). Sequencing was performed on blood, either unsorted or a sorted T cell fraction (not recorded which). The CDR3 protein: CASSLGPPSGYTF. The nucleotides are TGTGCCAGCAGCTTAGGACCTCCCTCTGGCTACACCTTC.